This T cell receptor (beta chain) was recovered during a study of T-cell memory formation after mild COVID-19. TCRdb reprocessed the 5' RACE reads with MiXCR, giving one entry per CDR3 protein. This sample has hundreds of thousands of distinct CDR3 sequences, with less than 25% found just once. Findings and caveats of the study: Clones shrinking from day 15 to 85 showed even CD4/CD8 mixes; later expanders tilted CD4+. Detection of some responders pre-infection suggested pre-existing cross-reactive memory T cells participated.

This clonotype turned up a few times. Antigen unknown. This CDR3 contains 14 residues. Between the trimmed V and J ends, which lost 3 bases and 1 base, there was a span of 9 bases. The sequenced material came from PBMCs or a T cell subset sorted from them (not recorded which). This sequence was found in a man between 18 and 29 years old who had mild COVID-19 (a few samples of this study predate the infection). Cell type and time point are not known. The rearrangement uses TRBV12-3 or TRBV12-4 and TRBJ2-5, with D unclear. In nucleotides, the CDR3 is TGTGCCAGCAGTTTTGACTGGCGCCAAGAGACCCAGTACTTC. The encoded protein is CASSFDWRQETQYF.